This T cell receptor (beta chain) was retrieved from a study of neurological immune-mediated disorders (dated by TCRdb to about 2019). Study-level background: The study compared peripheral blood TCR-beta repertoires of HTLV-I-associated myelopathy (HAM/TSP) patients, multiple sclerosis patients and healthy controls using UMI-based sequencing. The cohort comprised roughly 70 subjects: roughly 15 HAM/TSP patients, around 34 multiple sclerosis patients and around 20 healthy controls. Alongside PBMC samples, the set of about 100 TCR-beta libraries contained longitudinal samples, technical triplicates, and paired CD4+ and CD8+ T-cell subsets that had been sorted.

Results the study describes overall, beyond this receptor: No identical CDR3 amino acid sequences were found to be shared among expanded clones across subjects, suggesting that TCR-beta repertoires were private in all groups. TCR clonal expansion was greatest in HAM/TSP patients and smallest in MS patients, who ranked below even healthy controls.

This clonotype was counted at least ten times. Its antigen has not been determined. Qualities for individual bases were not recorded, and no much larger clone is one base off. cDNA was synthesized by template-switch 5'RACE using a primer carrying a 10-nucleotide random unique molecular identifier by which each TCR transcript was tagged. Over 180 million TCR-beta sequences, covering 15-18 subjects, were produced in each sequencing run. The RNeasy kit was used for extraction of total RNA. The KAPA Real-time Library Amplification kit was used to amplify TCR-beta VDJ regions with primers targeting the TCR constant region and the 5'RACE anchor. A first PCR added sample indexes and Illumina adaptors, and a second PCR then raised library yield. After Ampure bead purification, the TCR product of roughly 650 bp was size-selected on a 2% E-gel SizeSelection system. Before pooling, library quality was checked on a Bioanalyzer, concentration was measured with Qubit, and libraries were quantified with the Kapa Library Quantification kit. Paired-end 2 x 150 bp sequencing of the libraries was performed on an Illumina HiSeq 2500. To increase sequence diversity, roughly 24-32% phiX was spiked into each library pool. On the authors' methods: Quality-filtered reads were processed with the UMI-based MiGEC pipeline, and over 85% of raw TCR sequences were removed by the MiGEC pipeline during error correction. VDJ genes were aligned to IMGT germline references, and each clonotype was defined by a unique CDR3 amino acid sequence together with V-J genes. Clonal expansion, Shannon diversity, and CDR3 relatedness (CalcPairwiseDistances, ClusterSamples) were evaluated with VDJtools, and phylogenetic trees were built with CLCbio workbench. A clone was classed as expanded if it had 8 or more unique UMIs, a cutoff based on coefficient-of-variation modelling across technical triplicates. TCRdb reran the public reads through fastp at Q25 and MiXCR, keeping productive beta chains. Each record represents a unique CDR3 protein, reported with the most common genes and DNA among its rows. The V and J calls were not made by the authors but by TCRdb's processing. Across this sample there are tens of thousands of distinct CDR3 sequences, with around 14% seen only once. Approximately 7.5% of the sample is taken by the ten largest.

Healthy controls were blood bank volunteers in Maryland, USA. Libraries from unsorted PBMCs were made from 2 million PBMCs kept in RNAlater at -80 degrees C until RNA extraction. Peripheral blood underwent Ficoll-Hypaque density gradient centrifugation to isolate PBMCs, which were then cryopreserved in liquid nitrogen. CDR1 and CDR2 are drawn from the germline V gene: SQVTM, ANQGSEA. Reading from cysteine to phenylalanine, the CDR3 counts 13 amino acids. The kept DNA is CDR3 alone, 39 bases in frame from the first base. V loses 5 bases, J loses 7 bases, and the germline ends lie 17 bases apart. The V gene is TRBV29-1 and the J gene is TRBJ1-2; the D gene is not confidently resolved. Material for sequencing was PBMCs. This clonotype was obtained from a woman between 45 and 65 years old in good health. The CDR3 corresponds to CSVIPASTLGYTF. The nucleotide sequence is given as TGCAGCGTTATACCGGCCTCGACGCTTGGCTACACCTTC.